These 26 T cell receptor beta chains came from one sample sequenced in a study of a mutant IDH1 vaccine in newly diagnosed glioma. No antigen has been identified for these receptors. Profiled with immunoSEQ multiplex PCR; TCRdb holds only in-frame clones, not every one. The sample records some 29,000 clones, approximately 82% being singletons. Time point given: week 23, last vaccination. Each vaccine dose was 300 ug of mutant IDH1 20-mer peptide, with topical imiquimod. Sequenced material: PBMCs, taken from a glioma patient whose treatment included an IDH1 peptide vaccine. These receptors were taken from a woman in her thirties with glioma.

The chain couples TRBV5-1 to TRBJ2-7; 8 bases are shared with TRBD1. The V and J ends lost 0 bases and 4 bases, in that order; junction bases with no gene match: 6. CDR3 length: 15 amino acids. Germline CDR1 SGHRS, CDR2 YFSETQ. The CDR3 here is CASSLEATGAYEQYF. In DNA form, the CDR3 reads TGCGCCAGCAGCTTGGAGGCGACAGGGGCTTACGAGCAGTACTTC.

The rearrangement uses TRBV29-1 and TRBJ1-4; D is undetermined. Trimming shortened V by 4 bases and J by 3 bases, and 6 bases separated the two germline ends. Germline V lookup: CDR1 SQVTM, CDR2 ANQGSEA. The CDR3 consists of 12 residues. CDR3 DNA: TGCAGCGTTGCCCGCCCTAATGAAAAACTGTTTTTT. Translated: CSVARPNEKLFF.

This clone occurred once. The chain is built from TRBV27 and TRBJ2-7, with a weak D call TRBD2 (5 bases). The CDR3 totals 13 residues. Germline CDR1 reads MNHEY; CDR2 reads SMNVEV (reference sequence). V was clipped by 2 bases and J by 6 bases, with 11 bases between them. CDR3 sequence reads: CASSLNPGGEQYF. The CDR3 nucleotides are TGTGCCAGCAGTTTAAATCCCGGAGGCGAGCAGTACTTC.

Notes on this clone: The same CDR3 can be traced to other DNA sequences in this sample. The chain links TRBV30 to TRBJ1-2; TRBD1 might be the D (5 bases). Trimming stripped 1 base from V and 0 bases from J, with 6 bases between. The CDR3 consists of 13 residues. Per the germline V gene, CDR1 is GTSNPN and CDR2 is SVGIG (reference sequence). CDR3 in DNA: TGTGCCTGGAGTGCAGGGCCTAACTATGGCTACACCTTC. Its protein is CAWSAGPNYGYTF.

This clone came up a few times. This chain uses TRBV9 with TRBJ2-2, with D hard to call. Germline loops: CDR1 SGDLS, CDR2 YYNGEE. The CDR3 is made up of 14 amino acids. With 4 bases removed from V and 6 bases from J, the gap between germline ends came to 13 bases. The chain's CDR3 is CASSLQARPGELFF. DNA of the CDR3: TGTGCCAGCAGCCTCCAGGCCCGTCCCGGGGAGCTGTTTTTT.

This clone is a singleton in its sample. V usage is TRBV9 and J usage is TRBJ1-1, with a possible D match to TRBD1 (5 bases). Germline V CDR1 and CDR2: SGDLS, YYNGEE. CDR3 length equals 15 residues. Trimming left V 0 bases short and J 4 bases short, with 13 bases between. The CDR3 DNA reads as TGTGCCAGCAGCGTAGAATTTGAGAGGGGCACTGAAGCTTTCTTT. Amino acids: CASSVEFERGTEAFF. Full variable domain (outside the CDR3, taken from reference TRBV9 and TRBJ1-1): DSGVTQTPKHLITATGQRVTLRCSPRSGDLSVYWYQQSLDQGLQFLIQYYNGEERAKGNILERFSAQQFPDLHSELNLSSLELGDSALYFCASSVEFERGTEAFFGQGTRLTVV.

The V call is TRBV2, the J call TRBJ2-3; the D call may be TRBD1 or TRBD2 (5 bases each). CDR3 length equals 17 residues. CDR1 and CDR2 (germline): SNHLY, FYNNEI. The germline V and J ends were trimmed by 2 bases and 10 bases, with 25 bases remaining between them. CDR3 coding DNA: TGTGCCAGCAGTGAAACGGTGGGACCTACCACTCTTGCTGCGCAGTATTTT. Translated, it gives CASSETVGPTTLAAQYF.

The chain links TRBV5-6 to TRBJ1-5, with D possibly being TRBD1 (6 bases). Germline V gives CDR1 SGHDT, CDR2 YYEEEE. Trimming pared 1 base from V and 4 bases from J, leaving 9 bases between. The CDR3 runs 14 residues. The CDR3 loop is CASSLWGANQPQHF. Written as DNA, the CDR3 is TGTGCCAGCAGCTTGTGGGGGGCAAATCAGCCCCAGCATTTT.

The gene calls are TRBV4-2 and TRBJ2-5; no reliable D call. The CDR3 sequence is 14 residues long. Between the trimmed V and J ends, which lost 0 bases and 2 bases, there was a span of 7 bases. The germline gives CDR1 LGHNA, CDR2 YNFKEQ. The CDR3 region has the DNA TGTGCCAGCAGCCAAGAGTCAGAGCAAGAGACCCAGTACTTC. This gives the protein CASSQESEQETQYF.

V and J are TRBV25-1 and TRBJ1-2; D is possibly TRBD1 (6 bases). Trimming pared 4 bases from V and 8 bases from J, leaving 14 bases between. CDR1 MGHDK and CDR2 SYGVNS come from the germline V gene. The CDR3 has 13 amino acids. The CDR3 nucleotides read TGTGCCAGCAGTGTGGGGGGGGCGCGGGGCTACACCTTC. It encodes CASSVGGARGYTF.

The gene calls are TRBV4-2 and TRBJ1-2; TRBD1 might be the D (5 bases). V lost 1 base, J lost 3 bases, and 9 bases lay in between. Germline CDR1 and CDR2: LGHNA and YNFKEQ. The CDR3 runs to 14 residues. The CDR3 region is CASSQGGAYYGYTF. DNA for the CDR3: TGTGCCAGCAGCCAAGGGGGCGCCTACTATGGCTACACCTTC.

The V gene is TRBV30, the J gene TRBJ1-2; TRBD1 matches 9 bases. Germline V gene lookup returns CDR1 GTSNPN and CDR2 SVGIG (reference sequence). The CDR3 totals 15 residues. After removal of 1 base from V and 3 bases from J, the junction contained 6 bases not matched to a gene. The DNA for the CDR3 is TGTGCCTGGAGTGCAGGACAGGGGTCGTACTATGGCTACACCTTC. Translating it yields CAWSAGQGSYYGYTF.

The chain has TRBV7-9 and TRBJ1-2; TRBD1 matches 7 bases. With 1 base clipped from V and 8 bases from J, the junction kept 4 bases outside the gene matches. Germline V gene data show CDR1 as SEHNR and CDR2 as FQNEAQ (reference sequence). The CDR3 is made up of 13 amino acids. The CDR3 region is CASSLEGAGGYTF. In DNA, the CDR3 is TGTGCCAGCAGCTTAGAGGGGGCTGGGGGCTACACCTTC.

The J gene is TRBJ1-5, the V gene TRBV6-5; D may be TRBD1 (5 bases). CDR1 and CDR2 (germline): MNHEY, SVGAGI. CDR3 size: 13 residues. V lost 7 bases to trimming and J lost 2 bases, with 9 bases between them. The DNA of the CDR3 is TGTGCCAGCAAGCGGGGGGGCAATCAGCCCCAGCATTTT. Translation gives CASKRGGNQPQHF.

J is TRBJ2-7 and V is TRBV5-1; 9 bases line up with TRBD1. After removal of 3 bases from V and 3 bases from J, the junction contained 7 bases not matched to a gene. The CDR3 contains 15 residues. Germline V gene sequence: CDR1 SGHRS, CDR2 YFSETQ. Here the CDR3 reads CASSSQGATYYEQYF. CDR3 nucleotides: TGCGCCAGCAGCTCACAGGGGGCGACCTACTACGAGCAGTACTTC.

The chain has TRBV5-1 and TRBJ1-4; 8 bases map to TRBD1. Germline lookup yields CDR1 SGHRS and CDR2 YFSETQ. Trimming took 3 bases from V and 5 from J; bases not matched to a gene: 6. This CDR3 region has 15 residues. CDR3 protein: CASSSPGQANEKLFF. The CDR3, as DNA: TGCGCCAGCAGCTCACCGGGACAGGCGAATGAAAAACTGTTTTTT.

J is TRBJ2-3 and V is TRBV30; 11 bases align to TRBD2. Germline V gene sequence: CDR1 GTSNPN, CDR2 SVGIG (reference sequence). This CDR3 is built from 14 residues. Trimming cost V 3 bases and J 6 bases; bases outside gene matches: 5. The CDR3 reads CAWSPGLAADTQYF. For the CDR3, the DNA is TGTGCCTGGAGCCCGGGACTAGCGGCGGATACGCAGTATTTT.

The V call is TRBV19, the J call TRBJ2-3; 9 positions agree with TRBD2. CDR1 is LNHDA and CDR2 is SQIVND in the germline V gene (reference sequence). The length of the CDR3 is 15 residues. Trimming took 5 bases from V and 4 from J; bases not matched to a gene: 7. The CDR3 is CASSWAGLAPDTQYF. Written as DNA, the CDR3 is TGTGCCAGTAGTTGGGCGGGACTAGCTCCAGATACGCAGTATTTT.

This chain links TRBV18 with TRBJ1-1, with 8 bases aligning to TRBD1. J gave up 0 bases and V 2 bases, and 2 bases lay outside the gene matches. There are 15 residues in the CDR3. Per germline, CDR1 KGHSH and CDR2 LQKENI. DNA of the CDR3: TGTGCCAGCTCACCAGGACAGGGTATGAACACTGAAGCTTTCTTT. The encoded protein is CASSPGQGMNTEAFF. Variable domain in full (rest from reference TRBV18 and TRBJ1-1): NAGVMQNPRHLVRRRGQEARLRCSPMKGHSHVYWYRQLPEEGLKFMVYLQKENIIDESGMPKERFSAEFPKEGPSILRIQQVVRGDSAAYFCASSPGQGMNTEAFFGQGTRLTVV.

V and J are TRBV5-4 and TRBJ2-2, with D possibly matching TRBD2 (5 bases). Germline V gene sequence: CDR1 SGHNT, CDR2 YYREEE (reference sequence). V lost 0 bases, J lost 3 bases, and 9 bases lay in between. CDR3 length: 15 residues. CDR3 DNA: TGTGCCAGCAGCTTGGCCGGACTGGACACCGGGGAGCTGTTTTTT. Translated, it gives CASSLAGLDTGELFF.

This chain uses TRBV5-4 with TRBJ2-7; 9 bases match TRBD1. The V segment lost 4 bases and the J segment 6 bases; nucleotides outside the gene matches: 11. Germline V gives CDR1 SGHNT, CDR2 YYREEE (reference sequence). This CDR3 has 15 residues. This CDR3 reads CASSGITGGKGEQYF. DNA for the CDR3: TGTGCCAGCAGCGGAATTACAGGGGGCAAAGGCGAGCAGTACTTC.

J is TRBJ2-7 and V is TRBV7-9; D ambiguous. CDR3 length: 12 amino acids. CDR1 and CDR2 from the germline V gene are SEHNR and FQNEAQ (reference sequence). V was clipped by 8 bases and J by 4 bases, with 12 bases between them. In DNA form, the CDR3 reads TGTGCCAGCGGCCAGGAGTCGTACGAGCAGTACTTC. The encoded protein is CASGQESYEQYF.

J is TRBJ1-1 and V is TRBV11-2; 7 bases line up with TRBD1. Trimming at V came to 1 base and at J to 4 bases, leaving 6 bases not matched to a gene. Germline assignment: CDR1 SGHAT and CDR2 FQNNGV. CDR3 length equals 15 residues. The CDR3 region is CASSLAVRGSTEAFF. The DNA of the CDR3 is TGTGCCAGCAGCTTAGCCGTCAGGGGGTCCACTGAAGCTTTCTTT. Drawing the rest from reference TRBV11-2 and TRBJ1-1, the complete variable domain is EAGVAQSPRYKIIEKRQSVAFWCNPISGHATLYWYQQILGQGPKLLIQFQNNGVVDDSQLPKDRFSAERLKGVDSTLKIQPAKLEDSAVYLCASSLAVRGSTEAFFGQGTRLTVV.

The rearrangement links TRBV5-4 to TRBJ2-1, with D perhaps being TRBD1 or TRBD2 (5 bases each). Looked up from germline, CDR1 is SGHNT and CDR2 is YYREEE (reference sequence). With 0 bases removed from V and 7 bases from J, the gap between germline ends came to 5 bases. CDR3 length: 12 amino acids. Here the CDR3 reads CASSLGGNEQFF. The CDR3 bases are TGTGCCAGCAGCTTGGGGGGGAATGAGCAGTTCTTC.

The V and J genes are TRBV4-1 and TRBJ1-1; no firm D call. From germline, CDR1 is MGHRA and CDR2 YSYEKL. The CDR3 loop spans 14 amino acids. The V gene lost 1 base and the J gene lost 1 base, with 7 bases spanning the gap. The CDR3 DNA is TGCGCCAGCAGCCAAGTTGACTCGAACACTGAAGCTTTCTTT. Protein: CASSQVDSNTEAFF.

The genes are TRBV29-1 and TRBJ1-1; D not certain. Per germline, CDR1 SQVTM and CDR2 ANQGSEA. This CDR3 region has 13 residues. Between the trimmed V and J ends, which lost 3 bases and 0 bases, there was a span of 8 bases. DNA for the CDR3: TGCAGCGTTGAGCGGAGGGTGAACACTGAAGCTTTCTTT. Encoded protein: CSVERRVNTEAFF. Full variable domain (missing parts from reference TRBV29-1 and TRBJ1-1): SAVISQKPSRDICQRGTSLTIQCQVDSQVTMMFWYRQQPGQSLTLIATANQGSEATYESGFVIDKFPISRPNLTFSTLTVSNMSPEDSSIYLCSVERRVNTEAFFGQGTRLTVV.